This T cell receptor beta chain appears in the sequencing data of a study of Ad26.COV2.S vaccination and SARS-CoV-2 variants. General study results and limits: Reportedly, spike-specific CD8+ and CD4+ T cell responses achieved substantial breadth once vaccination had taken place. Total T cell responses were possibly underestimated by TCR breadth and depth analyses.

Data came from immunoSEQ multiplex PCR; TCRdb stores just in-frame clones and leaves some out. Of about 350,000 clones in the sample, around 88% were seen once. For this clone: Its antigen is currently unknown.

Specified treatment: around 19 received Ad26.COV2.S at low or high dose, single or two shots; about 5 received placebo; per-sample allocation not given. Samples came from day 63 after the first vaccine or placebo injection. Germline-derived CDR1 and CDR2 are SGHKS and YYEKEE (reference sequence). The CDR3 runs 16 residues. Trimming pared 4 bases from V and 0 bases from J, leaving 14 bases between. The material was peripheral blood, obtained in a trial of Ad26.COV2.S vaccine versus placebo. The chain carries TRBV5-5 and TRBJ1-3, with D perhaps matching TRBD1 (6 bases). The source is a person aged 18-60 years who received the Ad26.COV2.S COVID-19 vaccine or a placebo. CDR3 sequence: CASSQTGPSSGNTIYF. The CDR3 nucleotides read TGTGCCAGCAGCCAGACAGGTCCTAGCTCTGGAAACACCATATATTTT.